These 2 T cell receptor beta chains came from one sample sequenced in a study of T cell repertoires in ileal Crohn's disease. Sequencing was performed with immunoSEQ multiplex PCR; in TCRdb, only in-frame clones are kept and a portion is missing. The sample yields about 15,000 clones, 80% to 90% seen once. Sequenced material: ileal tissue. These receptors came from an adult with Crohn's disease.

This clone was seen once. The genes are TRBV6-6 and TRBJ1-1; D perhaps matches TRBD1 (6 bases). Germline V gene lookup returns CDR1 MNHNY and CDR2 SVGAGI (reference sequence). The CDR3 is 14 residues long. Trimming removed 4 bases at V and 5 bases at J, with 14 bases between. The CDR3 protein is CASSFGRGGTEAFF. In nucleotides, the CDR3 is TGTGCCAGCAGTTTTGGCAGGGGAGGGACTGAAGCTTTCTTT.

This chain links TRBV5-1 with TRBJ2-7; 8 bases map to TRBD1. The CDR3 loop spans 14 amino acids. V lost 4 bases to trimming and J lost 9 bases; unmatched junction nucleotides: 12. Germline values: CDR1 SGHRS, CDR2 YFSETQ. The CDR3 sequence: CASSRTGSGDGQYF. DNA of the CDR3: TGCGCCAGCAGCCGGACAGGGTCGGGGGATGGGCAGTACTTC.